These T cell receptor beta chains were read from a single sample in a study of shared clonotypes between healthy human individuals. The assay was immunoSEQ multiplex PCR, and TCRdb's table has in-frame clones only and misses some. The table records fewer than 700,000 clones, roughly 79% of them present only once. Material for sequencing was PBMCs. Every receptor here comes from a woman in her forties in good health. Some clones in this sample may be carry-over from other donors' samples. Each CDR3 is given with its conserved first and last residue. The D gene is left open where the match is weak.

>TRBD1|TRBJ1-1|TRBV7-2
CASSFDRETEAFF
>-|TRBJ2-3|TRBV2
CASKAELTDTQYF
>TRBD2|TRBJ2-1|TRBV5-1
CASSEGTSGTNEQFF
>-|TRBJ1-2|TRBV7-3
CASSPNGDYGYTF
>-|TRBJ2-2|TRBV18
CASSPDLTGELFF
>-|TRBJ2-3|TRBV7-2
CASSFSRGRTDTQYF
>-|TRBJ2-7|TRBV18
CASSPPPGPPVYEQYF
>-|TRBJ2-1|TRBV10-3
CAIGGTYNEQFF
>-|TRBJ2-1|TRBV19
CASSIHRPYNEQFF
>TRBD1|TRBJ2-1|TRBV18
CASSPDLGQGRVGEQFF
>-|TRBJ1-2|TRBV25-1
CASSEPRWGYYGYTF
>-|TRBJ2-7|TRBV5-6
CASSLGQDLDYEQYF
>-|TRBJ1-5|TRBV19
CASSIAQGPHQPQHF